These 27 T cell receptor beta chains share one sample of origin, sequenced in a study of cytomegalovirus exposure and HLA in healthy donors. The study ran its PCR with 60 Vbeta and 13 Jbeta primers. This table comes from immunoSEQ multiplex PCR, and its TCRdb copy is limited to in-frame clones, with some not included. Here the sample spans around 190,000 clones, 79% being singletons. The sequenced sample consisted of PBMCs. These receptors were collected from a woman in her 30s in good health and CMV-seropositive.

This chain connects TRBV18 to TRBJ2-3; D is undetermined. Germline V gives CDR1 KGHSH, CDR2 LQKENI. The CDR3 is made up of 15 amino acids. Trimming took off 3 bases at V and 0 bases at J, with 10 bases between the two ends. The CDR3: CASSPWRPSTDTQYF. The CDR3 DNA sequence: TGTGCCAGCTCACCTTGGCGGCCTAGCACAGATACGCAGTATTTT.

V is TRBV2 and J is TRBJ1-4, with 12 bases matching TRBD1. The CDR3 extends over 17 amino acids. V shed 0 bases, J shed 7 bases, and the junction held 6 bases outside the gene matches. Looked up from germline, CDR1 is SNHLY and CDR2 is FYNNEI. Here the CDR3 DNA reads TGTGCCAGCAGTGAAGCAGGGACAGGGGGCCTCGGTGAAAAACTGTTTTTT. Translating gives CASSEAGTGGLGEKLFF.

This chain connects TRBV5-1 to TRBJ2-1; D perhaps matches TRBD2 (7 bases). This CDR3 region has 18 residues. The ends were cut back, 4 bases at V and 0 bases at J, with 20 bases in the middle. Germline lookup yields CDR1 SGHRS and CDR2 YFSETQ. Here the CDR3 DNA reads TGCGCCAGCAGCCCCCCGGGGGGCGGGGTTAGCTCCTACAATGAGCAGTTCTTC. This codes for CASSPPGGGVSSYNEQFF.

The J gene is TRBJ2-5, the V gene TRBV10-2; TRBD2 matches at 7 bases. Germline-derived CDR1 and CDR2 are WSHSY and SAAADI. Trimming cost V 6 bases and J 5 bases; bases outside gene matches: 0. The CDR3 totals 11 residues. The CDR3 DNA reads as TGCGCCAGCAGGGGGGGGGAGACCCAGTACTTC. Translation gives CASRGGETQYF.

This clone came up a few times. This chain uses TRBV25-1 with TRBJ1-1; 7 nucleotides align to TRBD1. V dropped 5 bases and J dropped 5; count of bases not matched to a gene: 8. CDR1 MGHDK and CDR2 SYGVNS come from the germline V gene. The CDR3 sequence is 14 residues long. CDR3 loop: CASSWTGVNTEAFF. The DNA for the CDR3 is TGTGCCAGCAGTTGGACAGGCGTTAATACTGAAGCTTTCTTT. Filled out from reference TRBV25-1 and TRBJ1-1, the complete variable domain reads EADIYQTPRYLVIGTGKKITLECSQTMGHDKMYWYQQDPGMELHLIHYSYGVNSTEKGDLSSESTVSRIRTEHFPLTLESARPSHTSQYLCASSWTGVNTEAFFGQGTRLTVV.

The V call is TRBV11-2, the J call TRBJ2-7; D may be TRBD1 (6 bases). The V gene lost 3 bases and the J gene lost 3 bases, with 9 bases spanning the gap. This CDR3 has 13 amino acids. Per germline, CDR1 SGHAT and CDR2 FQNNGV. CDR3 in amino acids: CASSFGQLYEQYF. The DNA for the CDR3 is TGTGCCAGCAGCTTTGGACAGCTCTACGAGCAGTACTTC.

CDR3 bases: TGTGCCAGCAGCCGTACGGACAGCAACACTGAAGCTTTCTTT. Translating it yields CASSRTDSNTEAFF. The gene calls are TRBV7-9 and TRBJ1-1, with D tentatively TRBD1 (6 bases). V was pared by 5 bases and J by 2 bases, with 12 bases between. Germline values: CDR1 SEHNR, CDR2 FQNEAQ (reference sequence). CDR3 length equals 14 residues.

This rearrangement joins TRBV4-3 to TRBJ2-1; the D gene is possibly TRBD2 (5 bases). Trimming shortened V by 3 bases and J by 9 bases, and 27 bases separated the two germline ends. This CDR3 comprises 18 residues. Germline V CDR1 and CDR2: LGHNA, YSLEER. For the CDR3, the DNA is TGCGCCAGCAGCCAGGACCCCCCGGGATTCCTACTACAATGTGAGCAGTTCTTC. Translating gives CASSQDPPGFLLQCEQFF.

This chain joins TRBV7-6 and TRBJ1-3, with D perhaps matching TRBD1 (5 bases). The germline CDR1 and CDR2 sequences are SGHVS and FNYEAQ. Trimming took off 7 bases at V and 1 base at J, with 20 bases between the two ends. The CDR3 has 17 amino acids. CDR3 residues: CASNGLGGGISGNTIYF. The CDR3 coding sequence is TGTGCCAGCAACGGCCTGGGGGGGGGAATATCTGGAAACACCATATATTTT.

The chain is built from TRBV6-5 and TRBJ2-1; the match to TRBD2 covers 9 bases. Germline-derived CDR1 and CDR2 are MNHEY and SVGAGI. There are 16 residues in the CDR3. Germline trimming cut 4 bases from V and 2 bases from J; bases unmatched to any gene: 6. The CDR3 nucleotides read TGTGCCAGCAGTTCCCCAGCGGGGGGAACCTACAATGAGCAGTTCTTC. Translation: CASSSPAGGTYNEQFF.

There are a few counts of this clone. J is TRBJ2-5 and V is TRBV7-7, with TRBD2 matching 7 bases. The CDR3 is 14 amino acids. V lost 2 bases to trimming and J lost 5 bases; unmatched junction nucleotides: 5. The germline V gene has CDR1 SSHAT and CDR2 FNYEAQ (reference sequence). The CDR3 is CASSLQGSGETQYF. CDR3 nucleotides: TGTGCCAGCAGCTTACAGGGTAGCGGGGAGACCCAGTACTTC. Full variable domain (rest looked up from reference TRBV7-7 and TRBJ2-5): GAGVSQSPRYKVTKRGQDVTLRCDPISSHATLYWYQQALGQGPEFLTYFNYEAQPDKSGLPSDRFSAERPEGSISTLTIQRTEQRDSAMYRCASSLQGSGETQYFGPGTRLLVL.

CDR3 region: CASSSASGRQETQYF. CDR3 nucleotides: TGTGCCAGCAGCTCCGCTAGCGGGAGACAAGAGACCCAGTACTTC. The chain uses TRBV7-8 and TRBJ2-5; 10 positions match TRBD2. CDR3 length: 15 amino acids. V lost 4 bases to trimming and J lost 2 bases; unmatched junction nucleotides: 4. Germline V gene data show CDR1 as SGHVS and CDR2 as FQNEAQ.

The sample holds one count of this clone. V is TRBV13 and J is TRBJ2-7; TRBD1 matches at 8 bases. CDR1 and CDR2 (germline): PRHDT, FYEKMQ (reference sequence). The ends lost 2 bases at V and 3 bases at J; junction bases unmatched: 3. The CDR3 covers 14 residues. The CDR3 DNA reads TGTGCCAGCAGCTTACGTGGACAGGGCTACGAGCAGTACTTC. This codes for CASSLRGQGYEQYF.

The chain has TRBV6-5 and TRBJ2-7; 14 positions agree with TRBD2. The germline CDR1 and CDR2 sequences are MNHEY and SVGAGI. The V gene end was trimmed by 5 bases and the J gene end by 3 bases; junction bases not matched to a gene: 3. This CDR3 spans 15 amino acids. The CDR3 DNA reads TGTGCCAGCAGTAGACTAGCGGGAGGGGTCTACGAGCAGTACTTC. This codes for CASSRLAGGVYEQYF.

The chain employs TRBV4-3 and TRBJ2-1, with TRBD2 matching 9 bases. Germline CDR1 and CDR2: LGHNA and YSLEER. The CDR3 is 16 amino acids. The V segment lost 4 bases and the J segment 2 bases; nucleotides outside the gene matches: 6. For the CDR3, the DNA is TGCGCCAGCAGCCGGCGACTAGCGGTCCCCTACAATGAGCAGTTCTTC. As protein: CASSRRLAVPYNEQFF.

The CDR3 reads CASSGLAGGGELFF. As DNA, the CDR3 is TGTGCCAGCTCCGGACTAGCGGGAGGCGGGGAGCTGTTTTTT. V usage is TRBV18 and J usage is TRBJ2-2, with 14 bases identical to TRBD2. The germline V gene encodes CDR1 KGHSH and CDR2 LQKENI. The CDR3 runs 14 residues. V gave up 6 bases and J gave up 7 bases; unmatched junction bases: 1.

This clone was recorded only once. The CDR3 protein is CSVEGPGGNYEQYF. The DNA for the CDR3 is TGCAGCGTTGAAGGTCCAGGGGGCAACTACGAGCAGTACTTC. The chain is built from TRBV29-1 and TRBJ2-7, with 8 bases that match TRBD1. CDR3 size: 14 residues. Trimming removed 1 base from V and 3 bases from J; junction bases left unmatched: 5. The germline V gene encodes CDR1 SQVTM and CDR2 ANQGSEA.

This clone was detected a few times. The V call is TRBV28, the J call TRBJ1-2; no clear D gene. CDR3 length: 12 amino acids. Trimming removed 5 bases from V and 0 bases from J, with 4 bases in between. CDR1 MDHEN and CDR2 SYDVKM come from the germline V gene. The CDR3 sequence is CASSTANYGYTF. In DNA form, the CDR3 reads TGTGCCAGCAGTACAGCTAACTATGGCTACACCTTC.

Here the CDR3 DNA reads TGCAGCGTTGGGGGGACTAGCGGGACGTTTGGCTACGAGCAGTACTTC. Its translation: CSVGGTSGTFGYEQYF. The J gene is TRBJ2-7, the V gene TRBV29-1, with 13 bases matching TRBD2. Trimming removed 4 bases from V and 3 bases from J; junction bases left unmatched: 9. The CDR3 length is 16 residues. Looked up from germline, CDR1 is SQVTM and CDR2 is ANQGSEA.

The table lists this clone with many counts. The chain couples TRBV6-4 to TRBJ2-3, with D maybe TRBD2 (6 bases). The CDR3 has 15 amino acids. V gave up 0 bases and J gave up 4 bases, with 11 bases separating them. The V gene's germline CDR1 is MRHNA and CDR2 SNTAGT. For the CDR3, the DNA is TGTGCCAGCAGTGACTCGATGGAGGGGTCAGATACGCAGTATTTT. The encoded protein is CASSDSMEGSDTQYF.

V and J are TRBV7-8 and TRBJ2-7; a weak D match, TRBD1 (6 bases). The ends were cut back, 0 bases at V and 1 base at J, with 10 bases in the middle. CDR3 size: 15 residues. CDR1 is SGHVS and CDR2 is FQNEAQ in the germline V gene. The CDR3, as DNA: TGTGCCAGCAGCTTAGCGCAGGGGCCTTCCTACGAGCAGTACTTC. This translates into CASSLAQGPSYEQYF. Using reference TRBV7-8 and TRBJ2-7 for the parts outside the CDR3, the full variable domain is GAGVSQSPRYKVAKRGQDVALRCDPISGHVSLFWYQQALGQGPEFLTYFQNEAQLDKSGLPSDRFFAERPEGSVSTLKIQRTQQEDSAVYLCASSLAQGPSYEQYFGPGTRLTVT.

In its sample, this clone was seen once. The rearrangement uses TRBV6-5 and TRBJ1-1; 9 nucleotides align to TRBD1. CDR1 is MNHEY, CDR2 SVGAGI, per germline. J was trimmed by 1 base and V by 4 bases; bases with no gene match: 1. The CDR3 length is 14 residues. The CDR3 sequence: CASSLQGANTEAFF. The CDR3 nucleotides read TGTGCCAGCAGTTTACAGGGGGCGAACACTGAAGCTTTCTTT.

The chain joins TRBV30 to TRBJ2-3, with TRBD2 as a possible D gene (6 bases). This CDR3 region has 15 residues. Germline-derived CDR1 and CDR2 are GTSNPN and SVGIG (reference sequence). Trimming removed 1 base at V and 6 bases at J, with 17 bases between. The CDR3 DNA reads TGTGCCTGGAGTGATATAGCGGAGGCCCCCGATACGCAGTATTTT. Its protein is CAWSDIAEAPDTQYF.

The genes are TRBV6-5 and TRBJ1-2, with D possibly being TRBD1 (6 bases). The V gene's germline CDR1 is MNHEY and CDR2 SVGAGI. The CDR3 length is 15 residues. V was clipped by 3 bases and J by 6 bases, with 17 bases between them. CDR3 amino acids: CASSYGFQGIDGYTF. The CDR3 coding sequence is TGTGCCAGCAGTTATGGGTTCCAGGGGATTGATGGCTACACCTTC.

About this clone: Other nucleotide sequences from this sample produce the same CDR3. CDR3 nucleotides: TGCAGTGCGGAGCATCAAGAGACCCAGTACTTC. Its protein product is CSAEHQETQYF. The V call is TRBV20-1, the J call TRBJ2-5; D unclear. The CDR3 loop spans 11 amino acids. The V end lost 6 bases, the J end lost 2 bases, and 7 bases lay between the germline ends. Germline values: CDR1 DFQATT, CDR2 SNEGSKA (reference sequence).

This chain connects TRBV18 to TRBJ2-7; D not certain. V was shortened by 0 bases and J by 2 bases, with 8 bases between the two germline ends. The CDR3 covers 14 residues. Per germline, CDR1 KGHSH and CDR2 LQKENI. In nucleotides, the CDR3 is TGTGCCAGCTCACCACCGGCCACCCCCTACGAGCAGTACTTC. Translation: CASSPPATPYEQYF.

This chain links TRBV11-3 with TRBJ2-7, with 13 bases identical to TRBD2. CDR3 length: 16 residues. V shed 2 bases, J shed 4 bases, and the junction held 5 bases outside the gene matches. Germline values: CDR1 SGHNT, CDR2 YENEEA. CDR3 protein: CASSLRTSGSPYEQYF. In DNA, the CDR3 is TGTGCCAGCAGCTTAAGGACTAGCGGGAGTCCTTACGAGCAGTACTTC.